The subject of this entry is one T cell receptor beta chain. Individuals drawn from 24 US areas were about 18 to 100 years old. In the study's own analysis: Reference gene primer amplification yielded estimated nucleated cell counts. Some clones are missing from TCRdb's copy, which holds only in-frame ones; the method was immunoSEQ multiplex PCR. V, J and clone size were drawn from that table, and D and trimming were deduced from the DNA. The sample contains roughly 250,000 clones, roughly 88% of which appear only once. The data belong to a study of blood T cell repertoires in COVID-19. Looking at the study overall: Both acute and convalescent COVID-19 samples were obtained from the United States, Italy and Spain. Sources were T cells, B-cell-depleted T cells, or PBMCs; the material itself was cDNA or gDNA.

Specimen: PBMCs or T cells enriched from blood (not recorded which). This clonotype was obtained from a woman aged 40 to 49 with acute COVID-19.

CDR3 coding DNA: TGTGCCAGCAGTTTATCTCAGGGGAAAGCTTTCTTT. Translating gives CASSLSQGKAFF. The chain is built from TRBV27 and TRBJ1-1; possibly TRBD1 for D (6 bases). Germline V gives CDR1 MNHEY, CDR2 SMNVEV (reference sequence). V was cut by 0 bases and J by 9 bases, with 8 bases left in between. CDR3 length: 12 amino acids.